A selection of T cell receptor beta chains follows, all from one sample in a study of OX40 agonist ivuxolimab in advanced cancers. Assay used: immunoSEQ multiplex PCR; TCRdb lists only in-frame clones, some missing. This table has more than 20,000 clones, about 80% appearing once. The sequenced sample was CD4+ or CD8+ T cells sorted from blood, obtained in a trial of the OX40 agonist ivuxolimab. These receptors were taken from an adult with an advanced solid tumor such as melanoma, head and neck, liver or kidney cancer. Each CDR3 is given with its conserved first and last residue. D genes are given only for firm matches. A clone size is listed for some rows: how often the clone was seen (once, few, many), or a class if it is expanded.

d_call: NA
j_call: TRBJ2-2
v_call: TRBV28
clone_size: NA
cdr3_nt: TGTGCCAGCAGTTTAGTAGGGGCCGGGGAGCTGTTTTTT
cdr3_aa: CASSLVGAGELFF

d_call: TRBD1
j_call: TRBJ2-7
v_call: TRBV28
clone_size: NA
cdr3_nt: TGTGCCAGCAGTTTATCGGCAGGGGGCGTCGAGCAGTACTTC
cdr3_aa: CASSLSAGGVEQYF

d_call: TRBD2
j_call: TRBJ2-1
v_call: TRBV5-4
clone_size: NA
cdr3_nt: TGTGCCAGCAGCTTGTTTAGCGGGAGTTCCTACAATGAGCAGTTCTTC
cdr3_aa: CASSLFSGSSYNEQFF

d_call: TRBD1
j_call: TRBJ2-1
v_call: TRBV27
clone_size: NA
cdr3_nt: TGTGCCAGCAGTTCGGGACAGGGATCACCACACGATGAGCAGTTCTTC
cdr3_aa: CASSSGQGSPHDEQFF

d_call: TRBD1
j_call: TRBJ2-7
v_call: TRBV7-9
clone_size: NA
cdr3_nt: TGTGCCAGCAGCCGCGATACGACAGGGGTTGGTGGCGAGCAGTACTTC
cdr3_aa: CASSRDTTGVGGEQYF

d_call: TRBD1
j_call: TRBJ2-7
v_call: TRBV4-1
clone_size: NA
cdr3_nt: TGCGCCAGCAGCCAAGGTCGGTTGGACAGGGGGGCCCACGAGCAGTACTTC
cdr3_aa: CASSQGRLDRGAHEQYF

d_call: TRBD2
j_call: TRBJ2-1
v_call: TRBV10-3
clone_size: NA
cdr3_nt: TGTGCCATCAGTGAGTCGACTAGCGGGATGGTTGAGCAGTTCTTC
cdr3_aa: CAISESTSGMVEQFF

d_call: NA
j_call: TRBJ2-7
v_call: TRBV5-6
clone_size: NA
cdr3_nt: TGTGCCAGCAGCTTTGGTCTCATTTCCGAGCAGTACTTC
cdr3_aa: CASSFGLISEQYF

d_call: NA
j_call: TRBJ2-7
v_call: TRBV6-5
clone_size: NA
cdr3_nt: TGTGCCAGCAGTCCTAGGGGTTTCTTGGAGCAGTACTTC
cdr3_aa: CASSPRGFLEQYF

d_call: NA
j_call: TRBJ1-5
v_call: TRBV13
clone_size: once
cdr3_nt: TGTGCCAGCAGCTTAGGGTTGAGCAATCAGCCCCAGCATTTT
cdr3_aa: CASSLGLSNQPQHF

d_call: NA
j_call: TRBJ1-5
v_call: TRBV30
clone_size: NA
cdr3_nt: TGTGCCTGGAGTCAGGGGTCCGATCAGCCCCAGCATTTT
cdr3_aa: CAWSQGSDQPQHF

d_call: NA
j_call: TRBJ1-2
v_call: TRBV5-1
clone_size: NA
cdr3_nt: TGCGCCAGCAGCTTGGAGTCTGGACTGGCTGTGCATGGCTACACCTTC
cdr3_aa: CASSLESGLAVHGYTF

d_call: NA
j_call: TRBJ2-3
v_call: TRBV5-6
clone_size: NA
cdr3_nt: TGTGCCAGCAGCTTGGCGATAAGGAGGGATACGCAGTATTTT
cdr3_aa: CASSLAIRRDTQYF

d_call: NA
j_call: TRBJ2-3
v_call: TRBV28
clone_size: NA
cdr3_nt: TGTGCCAGCAGTTACCGGACAGTAATGGGGACAGATACGCAGTATTTT
cdr3_aa: CASSYRTVMGTDTQYF

d_call: NA
j_call: TRBJ2-5
v_call: TRBV2
clone_size: NA
cdr3_nt: TGTGCCAGCAGTGAATCTCAGAGAAGAGAGACCCAGTACTTC
cdr3_aa: CASSESQRRETQYF

d_call: NA
j_call: TRBJ2-7
v_call: TRBV9
clone_size: NA
cdr3_nt: TGTGCCAGCAGCGACCCCAGGTCCGAGCAGTACTTC
cdr3_aa: CASSDPRSEQYF

d_call: NA
j_call: TRBJ1-4
v_call: TRBV6-5
clone_size: NA
cdr3_nt: TGTGCCAGCAGTTACGGGGACGATAATGAAAAACTGTTTTTT
cdr3_aa: CASSYGDDNEKLFF

d_call: NA
j_call: TRBJ2-2
v_call: TRBV11-2
clone_size: NA
cdr3_nt: TGTGCCAGCAGCTTGTTTGGGGCGGACACCGGGGAGCTGTTTTTT
cdr3_aa: CASSLFGADTGELFF

d_call: NA
j_call: TRBJ2-7
v_call: TRBV10-3
clone_size: NA
cdr3_nt: TGTGCCATCAGTGAGGGACAGACCTTCAACGAGCAGTACTTC
cdr3_aa: CAISEGQTFNEQYF

d_call: TRBD1
j_call: TRBJ1-5
v_call: TRBV7-8
clone_size: NA
cdr3_nt: TGTGCCAGCAGCTCCGGGACAGGGGTTCAGCCCCAGCATTTT
cdr3_aa: CASSSGTGVQPQHF

d_call: NA
j_call: TRBJ1-1
v_call: TRBV13
clone_size: NA
cdr3_nt: TGTGCCAGCAGCTTGGGGAAAGCCACTGAAGCTTTCTTT
cdr3_aa: CASSLGKATEAFF

d_call: TRBD1
j_call: TRBJ2-7
v_call: TRBV15
clone_size: NA
cdr3_nt: TGTGCCACCAGCAGAGAATTTCCAGGGGGCTTTGGCTACGGTAACGAGCAGTACTTC
cdr3_aa: CATSREFPGGFGYGNEQYF

d_call: TRBD2
j_call: TRBJ2-1
v_call: TRBV7-2
clone_size: NA
cdr3_nt: TGTGCCAGCAGCCGGCTAGCGGGGGTAAATGAGCAGTTCTTC
cdr3_aa: CASSRLAGVNEQFF

d_call: TRBD2
j_call: TRBJ2-1
v_call: TRBV7-9
clone_size: NA
cdr3_nt: TGTGCCAGCAGACATCCTCTAGGGCCTAGCGGGAGATACAATGAGCAGTTCTTC
cdr3_aa: CASRHPLGPSGRYNEQFF

d_call: TRBD1
j_call: TRBJ2-1
v_call: TRBV27
clone_size: NA
cdr3_nt: TGTGCCAGCAGTTTAATTAGGCGGGACAGGAGCGGGTCCTACAATGAGCAGTTCTTC
cdr3_aa: CASSLIRRDRSGSYNEQFF

d_call: NA
j_call: TRBJ2-7
v_call: TRBV28
clone_size: NA
cdr3_nt: TGTGCCAGCAGGCCACAGGCCTCGTACGAGCAGTACTTC
cdr3_aa: CASRPQASYEQYF

d_call: NA
j_call: TRBJ2-5
v_call: TRBV11-2
clone_size: NA
cdr3_nt: TGTGCCAGCAGTAGAATACGGGGGAAGGGGACCCAGTACTTC
cdr3_aa: CASSRIRGKGTQYF

d_call: TRBD2
j_call: TRBJ2-7
v_call: TRBV5-1
clone_size: NA
cdr3_nt: TGCGCCAGCAGCGCCGGCCGGGGGGGTGCCGGGACGGGGGCCCGCGAGCAGTACTTC
cdr3_aa: CASSAGRGGAGTGAREQYF

d_call: NA
j_call: TRBJ2-7
v_call: TRBV9
clone_size: NA
cdr3_nt: TGTGCCAGCAGCGTAGAATGGGGCGGAAACTCTAACGAGCAGTACTTC
cdr3_aa: CASSVEWGGNSNEQYF

d_call: NA
j_call: TRBJ2-6
v_call: TRBV27
clone_size: NA
cdr3_nt: TGTGCCAGCAGTTTGATGGGGGTTGCTGGGGCCAACGTCCTGACTTTC
cdr3_aa: CASSLMGVAGANVLTF

d_call: NA
j_call: TRBJ2-7
v_call: TRBV7-9
clone_size: NA
cdr3_nt: TGTGCCAGCAGCTTAGTTAAAGATATCTCCTACGAGCAGTACTTC
cdr3_aa: CASSLVKDISYEQYF

d_call: NA
j_call: TRBJ1-1
v_call: TRBV27
clone_size: hyperexpanded
cdr3_nt: TGTGCCAGCAGTTTTGAGGGGGGCGGCACTGAAGCTTTCTTT
cdr3_aa: CASSFEGGGTEAFF

d_call: NA
j_call: TRBJ1-1
v_call: TRBV5-6
clone_size: medium-sized
cdr3_nt: TGTGCCAGCAGCTTGGGAGGGGGGTCCACTGAAGCTTTCTTT
cdr3_aa: CASSLGGGSTEAFF

d_call: NA
j_call: TRBJ1-5
v_call: TRBV10-1
clone_size: NA
cdr3_nt: TGCGCCAGCGAGGAGGGGCAGGAACGCTATAGCAATCAGCCCCAGCATTTT
cdr3_aa: CASEEGQERYSNQPQHF

d_call: NA
j_call: TRBJ1-2
v_call: TRBV4-1
clone_size: NA
cdr3_nt: TGCGCCAGCAGCCAAGCCGATCCGGGATACTATGGCTACACCTTC
cdr3_aa: CASSQADPGYYGYTF

d_call: TRBD1
j_call: TRBJ2-1
v_call: TRBV7-9
clone_size: NA
cdr3_nt: TGTGCCAGCAGCTTACCCATCGTCTCAGGGGGCTCCTACAATGAGCAGTTCTTC
cdr3_aa: CASSLPIVSGGSYNEQFF

d_call: NA
j_call: TRBJ2-1
v_call: TRBV7-6
clone_size: NA
cdr3_nt: TGTGCCAGCAGCCTCGTTGGGGACAATGAGCAGTTCTTC
cdr3_aa: CASSLVGDNEQFF

d_call: TRBD1
j_call: TRBJ1-2
v_call: TRBV9
clone_size: NA
cdr3_nt: TGTGCCAGCAGCGTTTGGGACAGCGGTAACTATGGCTACACCTTC
cdr3_aa: CASSVWDSGNYGYTF

d_call: NA
j_call: TRBJ2-3
v_call: TRBV21-1
clone_size: NA
cdr3_nt: TGTGCCAGCAGCAAAGTCGGTCTCTCCAATGAAGATACGCAGTATTTT
cdr3_aa: CASSKVGLSNEDTQYF

d_call: NA
j_call: TRBJ2-3
v_call: TRBV29-1
clone_size: NA
cdr3_nt: TGCAGCGTTGAGTTGGGCACAGATACGCAGTATTTT
cdr3_aa: CSVELGTDTQYF

d_call: TRBD1
j_call: TRBJ1-2
v_call: TRBV9
clone_size: NA
cdr3_nt: TGTGCCAGCAGCGGAATGGGACAGGGGGCCTATGGCTACACCTTC
cdr3_aa: CASSGMGQGAYGYTF

d_call: NA
j_call: TRBJ1-2
v_call: TRBV5-6
clone_size: NA
cdr3_nt: TGTGCCAGCAGCTTCGGAAGGGGAGGGCATGATGGCTACACCTTC
cdr3_aa: CASSFGRGGHDGYTF

d_call: TRBD1
j_call: TRBJ1-1
v_call: TRBV4-1
clone_size: NA
cdr3_nt: TGCGCCAGCAGCCAAGCATGGACAGGTCTGAACACTGAAGCTTTCTTT
cdr3_aa: CASSQAWTGLNTEAFF

d_call: TRBD2
j_call: TRBJ2-7
v_call: TRBV2
clone_size: NA
cdr3_nt: TGTGCCAGCAGGGGGGGACTAGCGGAAAACACATACTACGAGCAGTACTTC
cdr3_aa: CASRGGLAENTYYEQYF

d_call: TRBD2
j_call: TRBJ2-1
v_call: TRBV19
clone_size: NA
cdr3_nt: TGTGCCAGTAGTACTTCTTTAGCGGGAGGAGTATACAATGAGCAGTTCTTC
cdr3_aa: CASSTSLAGGVYNEQFF

d_call: NA
j_call: TRBJ2-1
v_call: TRBV19
clone_size: NA
cdr3_nt: TGTGCCAGTAGTATGTTAAGGGTTAGGAACAATGAGCAGTTCTTC
cdr3_aa: CASSMLRVRNNEQFF

d_call: NA
j_call: TRBJ2-1
v_call: TRBV7-3
clone_size: NA
cdr3_nt: TGTGCCAGCAGCTTAAGGAGCGGGACATACAATGAGCAGTTCTTC
cdr3_aa: CASSLRSGTYNEQFF

d_call: TRBD1
j_call: TRBJ2-7
v_call: TRBV27
clone_size: once
cdr3_nt: TGTGCCAGCAGTTTAACTCCGACAGGGCTCTCCTACGAGCAGTACTTC
cdr3_aa: CASSLTPTGLSYEQYF